A selection of T cell receptor beta chains follows, all from one sample in a study of regulatory T cells in long-lasting Graves disease. TCRdb redid the calling of the multiplex PCR reads with MiXCR, one entry per CDR3 protein. The sample yields 300,000 to 450,000 distinct CDR3 sequences, about 16% seen once. The specimen comprised peripheral blood mononuclear cells (PBMCs), sampled at new diagnosis, from a patient treated with antithyroid drugs. The receptors were gathered from a female donor with Graves disease. CDR3s include the opening cysteine and the closing phenylalanine or tryptophan. Fields, in order: CDR3 protein, CDR3 length, J gene, V gene.

CDR3 protein: CASSAQSARLRGYTF
CDR3 length: 15
J gene: TRBJ1-2
V gene: TRBV7-2

CDR3 protein: CASSQETTGHGYTF
CDR3 length: 14
J gene: TRBJ1-2
V gene: TRBV4-2

CDR3 protein: CASSLELAGVQGTQYF
CDR3 length: 16
J gene: TRBJ2-5
V gene: TRBV12-3/TRBV12-4

CDR3 protein: CASSLESSGYNEQLF
CDR3 length: 15
J gene: TRBJ2-1
V gene: TRBV5-1

CDR3 protein: CAWGTGGLTEQYF
CDR3 length: 13
J gene: TRBJ2-7
V gene: TRBV30

CDR3 protein: CASSLWAPSSYEQYF
CDR3 length: 15
J gene: TRBJ2-7
V gene: TRBV12-3/TRBV12-4

CDR3 protein: CAWRTYGSYEQYF
CDR3 length: 13
J gene: TRBJ2-7
V gene: TRBV30

CDR3 protein: CASSPPTGRAAYEQYF
CDR3 length: 16
J gene: TRBJ2-7
V gene: TRBV28

CDR3 protein: CSGGQNTGELFF
CDR3 length: 12
J gene: TRBJ2-2
V gene: TRBV29-1

CDR3 protein: CASSDGQGIYYEQYF
CDR3 length: 15
J gene: TRBJ2-7
V gene: TRBV18

CDR3 protein: CASSPIAGGPADDNEKLFF
CDR3 length: 19
J gene: TRBJ1-4
V gene: TRBV16

CDR3 protein: CASSKNAVLAKNIQYF
CDR3 length: 16
J gene: TRBJ2-4
V gene: TRBV10-2

CDR3 protein: CATSRDVPVNDEQYF
CDR3 length: 15
J gene: TRBJ2-7
V gene: TRBV15

CDR3 protein: CASSFWGEPNNEQFF
CDR3 length: 15
J gene: TRBJ2-1
V gene: TRBV7-3

CDR3 protein: CASSWTPEGETEAFF
CDR3 length: 15
J gene: TRBJ1-1
V gene: TRBV7-2

CDR3 protein: CSATQTSRGYYNEQFF
CDR3 length: 16
J gene: TRBJ2-1
V gene: TRBV20-1

CDR3 protein: CASSPESYPNEKLFF
CDR3 length: 15
J gene: TRBJ1-4
V gene: TRBV5-1

CDR3 protein: CASSPQVTDTQYF
CDR3 length: 13
J gene: TRBJ2-3
V gene: TRBV6-4

CDR3 protein: CSVRQGAPAFF
CDR3 length: 11
J gene: TRBJ1-1
V gene: TRBV29-1

CDR3 protein: CASSFDRDRLNYGYTF
CDR3 length: 16
J gene: TRBJ1-2
V gene: TRBV12-3/TRBV12-4

CDR3 protein: CSARLSGSNYEQYF
CDR3 length: 14
J gene: TRBJ2-7
V gene: TRBV20-1

CDR3 protein: CASTLTGLNIQYF
CDR3 length: 13
J gene: TRBJ2-4
V gene: TRBV7-9

CDR3 protein: CASTPTEREAFF
CDR3 length: 12
J gene: TRBJ1-1
V gene: TRBV12-3/TRBV12-4